This TCR beta chain was profiled in a study of blood T cell repertoires in COVID-19. On the study more broadly: Acute and convalescent COVID-19 samples came from the United States, Italy and Spain. T cells, B-cell-depleted T cells, or PBMCs provided the cDNA or gDNA that served as material.

Comments on this clone: This is likely a read error, given that the CDR3 carries no conserved phenylalanine or tryptophan at its end. The DNA is omitted, as the CDR3 cannot be located on it reliably, and the CDR3 follows TCRdb's listing.

Methods used by the authors: Estimates of nucleated cell counts were drawn from the amplification of reference gene primers. The assay was immunoSEQ multiplex PCR, and TCRdb's table has in-frame clones only and misses some. V and J calls and clone size come straight from that table; D and trimming were deduced from the DNA. The profile shows 150,000 to 180,000 clones, about 80% of them singletons. Including both end residues, the CDR3 is 12 amino acids long. Germline lookup yields CDR1 MDHEN and CDR2 SYDVKM. Sequenced material: peripheral blood. V is TRBV28 and J is TRBJ1-2; no DNA check was done on the table's D call, TRBD1. This receptor was obtained from a woman aged 55-70 years with acute or convalescent COVID-19. CDR3 region: CASSFSDRGWVL.